This TCR beta chain was captured by sequencing in a study of response to subunit inactivated influenza vaccine. TCRdb redid the calling of the RT-PCR reads with MiXCR, one entry per CDR3 protein. The sample lists about 780,000 distinct CDR3 sequences, approximately 17% seen once, with 11% in the top ten. Germline CDR1 reads DFQATT; CDR2 reads SNEGSKA (reference sequence). This CDR3 contains 15 residues. Between the trimmed V and J ends, which lost 3 bases and 2 bases, there was a span of 16 bases. About this clonotype: Its target is unknown.

Findings and caveats of the study: Authors suggested that a seasonal influenza vaccination recruits few new T cells each time.

The chain joins TRBV20-1 to TRBJ2-5; D perhaps matches TRBD1 (5 bases). Sequencing used PBMCs from blood, obtained about 5 days after vaccination. This TCR derives from a man aged 50-59 years who received an inactivated influenza vaccine. Here the CDR3 DNA reads TGCAGTGCTAGGGGTAGGACACGCAATCAAGAGACCCAGTACTTC. This translates into CSARGRTRNQETQYF.